The 13 T cell receptor beta chains reported below all come from one sample, sequenced in a study of OX40 agonist ivuxolimab in advanced cancers. The receptor library was made with the immunoSEQ multiplex PCR assay. This is the immuneACCESS table as TCRdb keeps it, with only in-frame sequences that have V and J called. A part of the clones is gone; compared with another copy, unresolved V genes explain less than half, and the rest is unexplained. The sample profile shows 95,000 to 150,000 clones; roughly nine tenths of them were found once. Around 0.55% of the sample goes to the ten largest clones. Specimen: CD4+ or CD8+ T cells sorted from blood, collected in a trial of the OX40 agonist ivuxolimab. The receptor set was obtained from an adult with an advanced solid tumor such as melanoma, head and neck, liver or kidney cancer.

This chain joins TRBV11-1 and TRBJ2-7, with D maybe TRBD1 (7 bases). The CDR3 runs to 15 residues. The germline gives CDR1 SGHAT, CDR2 FQDESV (reference sequence). Trimming took 4 bases from V and 2 from J, leaving 15 bases between them. The CDR3 loop is CASSSQGGAAYEQYF. CDR3 DNA: TGTGCCAGCAGCTCTCAGGGGGGCGCTGCCTACGAGCAGTACTTC. Together with reference TRBV11-1 and TRBJ2-7, the CDR3 gives the full variable domain: EAEVAQSPRYKITEKSQAVAFWCDPISGHATLYWYRQILGQGPELLVQFQDESVVDDSQLPKDRFSAERLKGVDSTLKIQPAELGDSAMYLCASSSQGGAAYEQYFGPGTRLTVT.

V is TRBV19 and J is TRBJ2-5; D may be TRBD1 or TRBD2 (5 bases each). Between the trimmed V and J ends, which lost 4 bases and 5 bases, there was a span of 14 bases. The CDR3 totals 14 residues. Per the germline V gene, CDR1 is LNHDA and CDR2 is SQIVND (reference sequence). Written as DNA, the CDR3 is TGTGCCAGTAGTAGAGGACAACCGGGGGAGACCCAGTACTTC. Translating gives CASSRGQPGETQYF. Variable domain in full (rest from reference TRBV19 and TRBJ2-5): DGGITQSPKYLFRKEGQNVTLSCEQNLNHDAMYWYRQDPGQGLRLIYYSQIVNDFQKGDIAEGYSVSREKKESFPLTVTSAQKNPTAFYLCASSRGQPGETQYFGPGTRLLVL.

The chain combines TRBV7-3 with TRBJ1-3, with 10 bases identical to TRBD1. With 5 bases clipped from V and 0 bases from J, the junction kept 13 bases outside the gene matches. The germline gives CDR1 SGHTA, CDR2 FQGTGA. The CDR3 covers 19 residues. CDR3 nucleotides: TGTGCCAGCAGCGGCCGGGACAGGGGTCCTCCCGCCTCTGGAAACACCATATATTTT. This sequence encodes CASSGRDRGPPASGNTIYF. Looking up the rest from reference TRBV7-3 and TRBJ1-3 gives the full variable domain: GAGVSQTPSNKVTEKGKYVELRCDPISGHTALYWYRQSLGQGPEFLIYFQGTGAADDSGLPNDRFFAVRPEGSVSTLKIQRTERGDSAVYLCASSGRDRGPPASGNTIYFGEGSWLTVV.

The chain links TRBV5-5 to TRBJ2-5; a possible D gene is TRBD2 (6 bases). Per the germline V gene, CDR1 is SGHKS and CDR2 is YYEKEE (reference sequence). This CDR3 is 15 amino acids long. V was shortened by 1 base and J by 0 bases, with 10 bases between the two germline ends. Here the CDR3 reads CASSLIRGNQETQYF. The CDR3 nucleotides read TGTGCCAGCAGCTTGATTCGGGGGAACCAAGAGACCCAGTACTTC.

The chain has TRBV28 and TRBJ1-4; D ambiguous. This CDR3 has 13 amino acids. Germline V gives CDR1 MDHEN, CDR2 SYDVKM. Trimming shortened V by 3 bases and J by 6 bases, and 8 bases separated the two germline ends. CDR3 nucleotides: TGTGCCAGCAGTTTGCCCGGGTATGAAAAACTGTTTTTT. It encodes CASSLPGYEKLFF.

The chain links TRBV19 to TRBJ2-1; D might be TRBD1 (5 bases). Germline V CDR1 and CDR2: LNHDA, SQIVND (reference sequence). CDR3 length equals 14 residues. V lost 3 bases, J lost 6 bases, and 12 bases lay in between. The chain's CDR3 is CASSIGAAPNEQFF. CDR3 DNA sequence: TGTGCCAGTAGTATTGGGGCGGCCCCCAATGAGCAGTTCTTC.

This chain's CDR3 is CAISGGRDKSYEQYF. The CDR3 region has the DNA TGTGCCATCAGTGGGGGGCGGGACAAGTCCTACGAGCAGTACTTC. The V gene is TRBV10-3, the J gene TRBJ2-7, with D perhaps TRBD1 or TRBD2 (6 bases each). Germline CDR1 is ENHRY and CDR2 is SYGVKD. The CDR3 is made up of 15 amino acids. V was trimmed by 4 bases and J by 1 base, leaving 14 bases between them.

This chain links TRBV6-5 with TRBJ2-5; D tentatively fits TRBD1 or TRBD2 (7 bases each). The CDR3 covers 12 residues. V was cut by 10 bases and J by 8 bases, with 17 bases left in between. In germline, CDR1 is MNHEY, CDR2 SVGAGI. This CDR3 reads CATYQGGGTQYF. The CDR3 bases are TGTGCCACCTATCAGGGGGGGGGAACCCAGTACTTC.

The V and J genes are TRBV7-8 and TRBJ2-6, with no clear D. CDR3 size: 15 residues. The germline CDR1 and CDR2 sequences are SGHVS and FQNEAQ. The V end lost 4 bases, the J end lost 0 bases, and 7 bases lay between the germline ends. The CDR3 loop is CASSSYTSGANVLTF. The CDR3 coding sequence is TGTGCCAGCAGCTCTTATACCTCTGGGGCCAACGTCCTGACTTTC.

This clone was found a few times. The gene calls are TRBV19 and TRBJ1-6, with 7 bases identical to TRBD1. Losses at the gene ends were 4 bases for V and 6 bases for J; bases not matched to a gene: 6. Germline V CDR1 and CDR2: LNHDA, SQIVND (reference sequence). This CDR3 has 15 residues. The DNA for the CDR3 is TGTGCCAGTAGTAACGGCGGGACAGTTAATTCACCCCTCCACTTT. Translation gives CASSNGGTVNSPLHF.

The CDR3 DNA follows: TGTGCCAGCAGCCAAATCAACTTAGGGCCCCAGCATTTT. Protein sequence: CASSQINLGPQHF. The chain recombines TRBV7-2 with TRBJ1-5; D gene uncertain. V lost 5 bases to trimming and J lost 9 bases, with 14 bases between them. This CDR3 has 13 residues. Germline CDR1 is SGHTA and CDR2 is FQGNSA.

The chain joins TRBV5-1 to TRBJ1-1, with no clear D. This CDR3 spans 12 amino acids. Germline CDR1 and CDR2: SGHRS and YFSETQ. V lost 0 bases and J 7 bases, leaving 7 bases between the germline ends. CDR3 DNA sequence: TGCGCCAGCAGCTTGGAAGGTTATGAAGCTTTCTTT. Translating it yields CASSLEGYEAFF.

The V gene is TRBV19, the J gene TRBJ2-3; D ambiguous. This CDR3 has 13 residues. Per germline, CDR1 LNHDA and CDR2 SQIVND (reference sequence). V dropped 9 bases and J dropped 2 bases, with 12 bases sitting between them. The CDR3 DNA is TGTGCCAGCGTTGACTTATACACAGATACGCAGTATTTT. Translation: CASVDLYTDTQYF.